This T cell receptor beta chain is drawn from a study of vaccination effects on CD4 cells after COVID-19. TCRdb's table, derived via immunoSEQ multiplex PCR, lists solely in-frame clones and lacks some. The sample lists tens of thousands of clones; around 74% were seen once. This clone was seen more than once but under ten times. Its cognate antigen is unknown. The CDR3 consists of 20 residues. CDR1 and CDR2 from the germline V gene are WNHNN and SYGVQD (reference sequence). V was pared by 7 bases and J by 3 bases, with 22 bases of the junction left unmatched. Once cultured for 10 days, the cells underwent separation to obtain CD4+ T cells. Participants completed two doses of the BNT162b2 or mRNA-1273 vaccine.

The genes are TRBV10-1 and TRBJ1-5, with 9 bases matching TRBD1. The sample consisted of CD4+ T cells from PBMCs cultured without peptide, taken after COVID-19 vaccination. The source of this sequence is a human donor who received a COVID-19 vaccine. The CDR3 reads CASIPGQGNFLVRVNQPQHF. CDR3 nucleotide sequence: TGCGCCAGCATTCCCGGACAGGGGAACTTTTTGGTGCGGGTCAATCAGCCCCAGCATTTT.